This record covers a single TCR beta chain. Germline and junction disagree at one end, which may indicate a read error. The CDR3 loop spans 13 amino acids. Germline V gene lookup returns CDR1 SGDLS and CDR2 YYNGEE. This sample is drawn from a study of blood T cell repertoires in COVID-19. The method was immunoSEQ multiplex PCR; TCRdb's version includes in-frame clones alone and lacks a portion of them. The table records about 500,000 clones, roughly nine tenths of them present only once. Sequenced: peripheral blood. This rearrangement joins TRBV9 to TRBJ2-1; 9 bases are a match to TRBD2. This clonotype was sampled from a woman between 45 and 65 years old with COVID-19, enrolled during active disease. The CDR3 nucleotides read TGTGCCAGTAGCGGACTAGCGCACAATGAGCAGTTCTTC. Encoded protein: CASSGLAHNEQFF.